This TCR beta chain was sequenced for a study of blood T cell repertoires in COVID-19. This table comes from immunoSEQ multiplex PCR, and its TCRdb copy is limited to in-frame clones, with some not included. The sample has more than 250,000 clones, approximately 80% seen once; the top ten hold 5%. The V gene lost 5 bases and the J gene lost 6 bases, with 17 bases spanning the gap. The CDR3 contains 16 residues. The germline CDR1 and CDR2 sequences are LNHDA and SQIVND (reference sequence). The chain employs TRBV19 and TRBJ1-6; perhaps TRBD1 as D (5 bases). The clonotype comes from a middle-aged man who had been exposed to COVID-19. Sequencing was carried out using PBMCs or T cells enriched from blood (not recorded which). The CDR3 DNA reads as TGTGCCAGTAGTTACTCGGGGGGTTGGGGTAATTCACCCCTCCACTTT. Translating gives CASSYSGGWGNSPLHF.